What follows is one T cell receptor (beta chain) and its context. This clonotype was seen at least ten times. The antigen it recognizes is unknown. Per-nucleotide qualities are absent, and no much larger clonotype sits a single base away. The study deep-sequenced TCR repertoires of sorted CD4+ and CD8+ blood T cells from severe aplastic anemia patients and healthy subjects. Ficoll-Paque density gradient centrifugation was used to isolate peripheral blood mononuclear cells. Before DNA extraction, CD4+ and CD8+ T cells were sorted with FACS or magnetic beads. The sample originates from a study of CD8+CD57+ T cells in acquired aplastic anemia (dated by TCRdb to between 2018 and 2020). Regarding the study in general: DNA extracted from sorted CD4+ and CD8+ cells had a mean of around 3 ug, with a range of about 0.19 to 30 ug. Mean read counts for healthy donor samples were roughly 10 million for CD4+ cells and 11.0 million for CD8+ cells.

Genomic DNA was used as template for profiling of TCR beta VDJ combinations and CDR3 sequences. An Illumina HiSeq 2000 was used for TCR repertoire sequencing. The authors processed their data as follows. Repertoire assessment relied on Simpson's diversity index, CDR3 size and DJ length profiles, and TRBV/TRBJ rearrangement plots. The most abundant DNA sequence in the deep sequencing data was taken as the immunodominant clone. CDR3 amino acid sequences were screened for sharing across subjects and compared with published repertoires and the VDJdb database. TCRdb ran its own pipeline on the public reads, namely fastp trimming at Q25 and MiXCR clone calling, and kept in-frame beta chains. For every CDR3 protein sequence, its rows merge into one entry that carries the most common genes and DNA. The V and J calls reflect TCRdb's pipeline rather than the authors' work. The sample contains about 81,000 distinct CDR3 sequences, under 50% of them found a single time. The ten largest clones capture around 63% of the sample.

What the study reported, not specific to this receptor: No significant difference in CD8+ Simpson's diversity was found between patients and healthy controls (P=0.060). Fewer than 30 CD8+ CDR3 sequences were found in both patients and controls but appeared to be highly expressed in patients and within the immunodominant clones of the patients.

The source of this sequence is a human donor in good health, serving as a control. The sample taken for sequencing was sorted CD4+, CD8+, or CD8+CD57+ T cells (not recorded which) from PBMCs.

The DNA reads as follows: TGTGCCAGCAGCCCATGGGACACCGACAATGAGCAGTTCTTC. The resulting protein is CASSPWDTDNEQFF. Recombination joined TRBV7-9 with TRBJ2-1, with a tentative D gene TRBD1 over 6 matching bases. V and J are truncated by 5 bases and 5 bases respectively, leaving an intervening sequence of 13 bases. Reading the germline V gene (reference sequence) gives CDR1 SEHNR and CDR2 FQNEAQ. Counted from cysteine to phenylalanine, this CDR3 has 14 amino acids. The DNA shown is the 42-base CDR3, in frame from base 1.